This T cell receptor (beta chain) appears in the sequencing data of a study of control samples from healthy donors and cancer patients (dated by TCRdb to about 2020). On this clone itself: The antigen this receptor binds is unknown. Nothing much larger sits one base from this clone, and base qualities are not available.

From the cysteine through the phenylalanine, the CDR3 covers 14 amino acids. The entry retains the CDR3 DNA only, 42 bases that are in frame from base 1. From the germline V gene, CDR1 is SGHRS and CDR2 is YFSETQ. Trimming costs V 0 bases and J 6 bases, and their ends lie 12 bases apart. The library came from the immunoSEQ multiplex PCR assay. TCRdb's version of the immuneACCESS table is confined to in-frame rearrangements and falls short of the full clone set. An unresolved V gene accounts for under half of the shortfall where checked; the remainder is of unknown origin. Across this sample there are 100,000 to 150,000 clones, with 92% seen only once. About 2.2% of the sample is held by the ten biggest clonotypes.

The rearrangement combines TRBV5-1 with TRBJ1-2; TRBD1 might be the D gene, on 6 matching bases. Material: blood. The receptor was isolated from a woman aged 50 to 60 in good health. The nucleotide sequence reads as follows: TGCGCCAGCAGCTTGGGGGACAAGACGAATGGCTACACCTTC. Its amino acids are CASSLGDKTNGYTF.